The 10 T cell receptor beta chains listed next were all sequenced from one sample in a study of T-cell memory formation after mild COVID-19. TCRdb fed the 5' RACE reads into MiXCR, producing one record per CDR3 protein. This sample has about 210,000 distinct CDR3 sequences, with around 25% found just once. The sequenced sample was PBMCs or a T cell subset sorted from them (not recorded which). The receptor source for this set is an adult woman who had mild COVID-19 (a few samples of this study predate the infection). Cell type and time point are not known.

This clonotype was detected a few times. The chain carries TRBV25-1 and TRBJ2-7; D not certain. Germline CDR1 reads MGHDK; CDR2 reads SYGVNS. V was clipped by 1 base and J by 7 bases, with 11 bases between them. This CDR3 is built from 13 residues. The CDR3 DNA sequence: TGTGCCAGCAGTGAATCAGTGGGATGGGAGCAGTACTTC. Its protein is CASSESVGWEQYF.

This clonotype was seen many times. The rearrangement links TRBV3-1 to TRBJ2-1; 9 bases agree with TRBD1. Trimming took 3 bases from V and 8 from J; bases not matched to a gene: 8. Per the germline V gene, CDR1 is LGHDT and CDR2 is YNNKEL (reference sequence). CDR3 size: 15 residues. The CDR3 region is CASSHGQGLVDEQFF. The CDR3 DNA reads TGTGCCAGCAGCCACGGACAGGGGCTTGTGGATGAGCAGTTCTTC.

A few counts support this clonotype. This chain joins TRBV3-1 and TRBJ1-6; D is unresolved. Germline V gene lookup returns CDR1 LGHDT and CDR2 YNNKEL (reference sequence). V gave up 1 base and J gave up 7 bases, with 5 bases separating them. CDR3 length equals 13 residues. The CDR3 loop reads CASSQGRNSPLHF. The CDR3 nucleotides are TGTGCCAGCAGCCAAGGGCGGAATTCACCCCTCCACTTT.

This clonotype was counted only a few times. V and J are TRBV15 and TRBJ1-3, with TRBD1 identical over 7 bases. V shed 0 bases, J shed 1 base, and the junction held 12 bases outside the gene matches. The CDR3 is 19 residues long. CDR1 is LNHNV and CDR2 is YYDKDF in the germline V gene (reference sequence). The CDR3 loop reads CATSRERGDSLLSGNTIYF. The DNA of the CDR3 is TGTGCCACCAGCAGAGAGCGAGGGGACAGCCTCCTATCTGGAAACACCATATATTTT.

This clonotype was seen more than once but under ten times. The gene calls are TRBV7-2 and TRBJ2-1, with TRBD2 matching 11 bases. Germline V CDR1 and CDR2: SGHTA, FQGNSA. V lost 5 bases to trimming and J lost 2 bases; unmatched junction nucleotides: 2. This CDR3 region has 15 residues. CDR3 in amino acids: CASSPTSGTYNEQFF. CDR3 coding DNA: TGTGCCAGCAGCCCGACTAGCGGGACCTACAATGAGCAGTTCTTC.

This clonotype was seen more than once but under ten times. This chain joins TRBV15 and TRBJ2-2; D assignment may be TRBD1 or TRBD2 (6 bases each). The CDR3 sequence is 15 residues long. CDR1 is LNHNV and CDR2 is YYDKDF in the germline V gene (reference sequence). V lost 1 base and J 6 bases, leaving 12 bases between the germline ends. The CDR3 is CATSRVRGAAGELFF. CDR3 sequence (DNA): TGTGCCACCAGCAGAGTAAGGGGGGCAGCCGGGGAGCTGTTTTTT.

In this sample, this clonotype turned up a few times. V usage is TRBV7-9 and J usage is TRBJ2-1, with D possibly matching TRBD2 (5 bases). V was pared by 2 bases and J by 5 bases, with 7 bases between. Per the germline V gene, CDR1 is SEHNR and CDR2 is FQNEAQ (reference sequence). The CDR3 sequence is 13 residues long. CDR3 coding DNA: TGTGCCAGCAGCTTATTGCGGGACAATGAGCAGTTCTTC. It yields the protein CASSLLRDNEQFF.

This chain joins TRBV2 and TRBJ1-6, with TRBD1 matching 7 bases. The CDR3 is made up of 14 amino acids. Germline CDR1 is SNHLY and CDR2 is FYNNEI. V lost 5 bases and J lost 10; bases outside the gene matches: 8. The DNA for the CDR3 is TGTGCCAGCAGTCGGGACAGCGGGCTGTCACCCCTCCACTTT. Its translation: CASSRDSGLSPLHF.

The V call is TRBV29-1, the J call TRBJ2-5; 12 positions agree with TRBD2. The CDR3 loop spans 13 amino acids. Per germline, CDR1 SQVTM and CDR2 ANQGSEA. V lost 6 bases, J lost 3 bases, and 2 bases stayed unmatched. CDR3 nucleotides: TGCAGCGTCGCTAGCGGGGGGGAAGAGACCCAGTACTTC. Translating gives CSVASGGEETQYF.

The V and J genes are TRBV30 and TRBJ2-3; D is perhaps TRBD2 (5 bases). The length of the CDR3 is 13 residues. Germline-derived CDR1 and CDR2 are GTSNPN and SVGIG (reference sequence). Deletions cut 0 bases from V and 8 bases from J, with 12 bases between. CDR3 region: CAWSVRSAGTQYF. The CDR3 bases are TGTGCCTGGAGTGTACGTTCGGCGGGTACGCAGTATTTT.